Listed here is a single T cell receptor (beta chain). Its matching antigen is unknown. Germline CDR1 and CDR2: KGHSH and LQKENI. This CDR3 is built from 16 residues. V was pared by 1 base and J by 3 bases, with 16 bases between. Clones were read by immunoSEQ multiplex PCR, and TCRdb kept only the in-frame ones, dropping some. Of under 6,500 clones listed, under 80% are singletons. The sample originates from a study of STAT3 mutations in large granular lymphocyte leukemia. Study background: Roughly half the longitudinally sequenced T-LGLL patients had canonical STAT3 mutations. The study's findings and limits: After therapy, 6 of 18 patients switched clonotypes, all new clones STAT3 wild type. In T-cell large granular lymphocyte leukemia, about half of patients showed multiple immunodominant subclonotypes. Treatment regimens differed across patients between samplings.

Sequences were obtained from peripheral blood mononuclear cells. The rearrangement joins TRBV18 to TRBJ2-7, with D possibly TRBD1 on 6 matching bases. This clonotype originated in a man aged 35-49 years with T-cell large granular lymphocyte leukemia. Some clones in this sample may be carry-over from other donors' samples. CDR3 nucleotides: TGTGCCAGCTCACCACGAGGTGGACAGTCGTTCTACGAGCAGTACTTC. It is translated as CASSPRGGQSFYEQYF.